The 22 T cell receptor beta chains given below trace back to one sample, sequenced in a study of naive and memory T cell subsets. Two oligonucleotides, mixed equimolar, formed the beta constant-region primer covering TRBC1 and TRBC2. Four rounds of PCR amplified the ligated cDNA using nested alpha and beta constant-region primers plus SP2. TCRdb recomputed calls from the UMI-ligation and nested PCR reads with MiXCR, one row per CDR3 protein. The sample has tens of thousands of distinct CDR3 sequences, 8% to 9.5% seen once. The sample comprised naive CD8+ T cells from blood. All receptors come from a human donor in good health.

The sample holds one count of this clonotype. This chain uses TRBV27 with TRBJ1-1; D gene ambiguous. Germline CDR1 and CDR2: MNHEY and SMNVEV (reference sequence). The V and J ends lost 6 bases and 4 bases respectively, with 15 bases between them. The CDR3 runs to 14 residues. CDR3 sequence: CASSPDDYGTEAFF. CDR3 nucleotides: TGTGCCAGCAGCCCAGACGATTATGGCACTGAAGCTTTCTTT.

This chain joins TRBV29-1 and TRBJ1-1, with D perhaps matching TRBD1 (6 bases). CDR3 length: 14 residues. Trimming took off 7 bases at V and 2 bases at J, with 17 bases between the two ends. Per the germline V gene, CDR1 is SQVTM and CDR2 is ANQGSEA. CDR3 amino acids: CSAPVRGANTEAFF. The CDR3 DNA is TGCAGCGCTCCAGTTCGGGGGGCAAACACTGAAGCTTTCTTT.

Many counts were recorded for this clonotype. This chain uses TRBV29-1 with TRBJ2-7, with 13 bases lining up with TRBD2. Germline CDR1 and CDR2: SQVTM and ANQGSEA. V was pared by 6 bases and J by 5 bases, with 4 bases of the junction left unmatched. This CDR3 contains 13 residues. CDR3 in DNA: TGCAGCGTCGGGACTAGCGGGACCCACGAGCAGTACTTC. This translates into CSVGTSGTHEQYF.

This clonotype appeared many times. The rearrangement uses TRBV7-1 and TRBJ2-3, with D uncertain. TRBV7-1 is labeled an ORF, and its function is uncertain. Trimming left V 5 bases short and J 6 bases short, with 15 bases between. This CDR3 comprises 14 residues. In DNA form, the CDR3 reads TGTGCCAGCAGCACCCGACCGGGTTTGGATACGCAGTATTTT. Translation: CASSTRPGLDTQYF.

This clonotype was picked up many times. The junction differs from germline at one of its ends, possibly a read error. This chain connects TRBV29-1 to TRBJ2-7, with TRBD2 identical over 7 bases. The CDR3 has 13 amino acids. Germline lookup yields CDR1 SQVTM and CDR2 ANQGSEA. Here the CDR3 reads CSVEGLAEREQYF. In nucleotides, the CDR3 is TGCAGCGTAGAAGGTCTAGCGGAACGCGAGCAGTACTTC.

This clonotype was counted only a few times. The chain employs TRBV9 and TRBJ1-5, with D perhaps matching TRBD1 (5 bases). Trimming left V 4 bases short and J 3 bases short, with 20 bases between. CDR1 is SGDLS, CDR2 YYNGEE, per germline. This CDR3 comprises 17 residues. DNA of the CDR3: TGTGCCAGCAGCCCCGGTCCCGGGACGGCGGACAATCAGCCCCAGCATTTT. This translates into CASSPGPGTADNQPQHF.

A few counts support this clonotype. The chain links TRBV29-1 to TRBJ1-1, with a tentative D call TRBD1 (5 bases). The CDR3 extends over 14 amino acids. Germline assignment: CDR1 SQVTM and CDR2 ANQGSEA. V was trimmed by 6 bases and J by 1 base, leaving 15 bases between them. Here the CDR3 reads CSVPHKGKNTEAFF. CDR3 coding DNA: TGCAGCGTGCCCCATAAGGGGAAGAACACTGAAGCTTTCTTT.

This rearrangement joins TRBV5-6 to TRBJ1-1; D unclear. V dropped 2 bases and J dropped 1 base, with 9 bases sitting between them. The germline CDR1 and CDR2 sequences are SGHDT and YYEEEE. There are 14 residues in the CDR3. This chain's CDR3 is CASSFEDTNTEAFF. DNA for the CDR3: TGTGCCAGCAGCTTCGAGGATACGAACACTGAAGCTTTCTTT.

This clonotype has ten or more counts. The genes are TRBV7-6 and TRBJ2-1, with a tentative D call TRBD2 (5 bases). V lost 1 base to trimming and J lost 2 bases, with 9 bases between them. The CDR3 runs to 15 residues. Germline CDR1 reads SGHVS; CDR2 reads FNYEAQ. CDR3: CASSLGLATYNEQFF. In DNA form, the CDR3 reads TGTGCCAGCAGCTTAGGGTTAGCGACCTACAATGAGCAGTTCTTC.

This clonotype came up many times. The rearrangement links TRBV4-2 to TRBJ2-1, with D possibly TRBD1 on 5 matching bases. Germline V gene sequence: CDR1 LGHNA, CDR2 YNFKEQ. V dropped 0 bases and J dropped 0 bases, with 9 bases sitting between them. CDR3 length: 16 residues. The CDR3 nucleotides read TGTGCCAGCAGCCAAGATCCAGGGCCCTCCTACAATGAGCAGTTCTTC. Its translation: CASSQDPGPSYNEQFF.

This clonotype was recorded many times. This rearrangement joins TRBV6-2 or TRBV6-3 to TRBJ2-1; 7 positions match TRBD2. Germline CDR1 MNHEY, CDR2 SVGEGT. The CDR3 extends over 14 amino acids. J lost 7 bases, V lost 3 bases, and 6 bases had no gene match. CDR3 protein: CASSYGGSHNEQFF. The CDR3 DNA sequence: TGTGCCAGCAGTTATGGCGGGAGTCATAATGAGCAGTTCTTC.

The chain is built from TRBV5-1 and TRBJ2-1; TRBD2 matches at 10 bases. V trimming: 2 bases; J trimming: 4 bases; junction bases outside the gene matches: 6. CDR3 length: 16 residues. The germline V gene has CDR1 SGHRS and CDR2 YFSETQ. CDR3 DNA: TGCGCCAGCAGCTTAACCGGGACTAGCGCTTACAATGAGCAGTTCTTC. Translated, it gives CASSLTGTSAYNEQFF.

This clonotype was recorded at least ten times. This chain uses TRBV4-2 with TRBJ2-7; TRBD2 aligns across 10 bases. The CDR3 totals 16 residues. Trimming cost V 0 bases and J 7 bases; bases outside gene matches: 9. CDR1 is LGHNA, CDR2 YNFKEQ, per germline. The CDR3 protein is CASSQDLAGVPREQYF. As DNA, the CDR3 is TGTGCCAGCAGCCAAGATCTAGCGGGAGTTCCTAGGGAGCAGTACTTC.

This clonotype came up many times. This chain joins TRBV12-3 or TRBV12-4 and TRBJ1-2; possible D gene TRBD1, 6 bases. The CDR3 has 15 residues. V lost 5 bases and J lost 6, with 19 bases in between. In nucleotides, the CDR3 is TGTGCCAGCAGTCCCAGTGGGGGCGACAGCGATGGCTACACCTTC. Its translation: CASSPSGGDSDGYTF.

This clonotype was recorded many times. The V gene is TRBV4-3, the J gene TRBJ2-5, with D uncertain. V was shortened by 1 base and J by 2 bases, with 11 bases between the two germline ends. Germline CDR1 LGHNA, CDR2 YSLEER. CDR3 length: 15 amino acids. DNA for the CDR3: TGCGCCAGCAGCCAAGGGAGAGCTAGACAAGAGACCCAGTACTTC. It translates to CASSQGRARQETQYF.

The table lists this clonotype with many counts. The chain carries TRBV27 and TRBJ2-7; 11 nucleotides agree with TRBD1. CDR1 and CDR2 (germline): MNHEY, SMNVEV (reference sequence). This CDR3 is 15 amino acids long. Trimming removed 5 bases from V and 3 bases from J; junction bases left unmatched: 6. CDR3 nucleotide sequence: TGTGCCAGCAGTAAACCGGGACAGGGGGTCTACGAGCAGTACTTC. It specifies CASSKPGQGVYEQYF.

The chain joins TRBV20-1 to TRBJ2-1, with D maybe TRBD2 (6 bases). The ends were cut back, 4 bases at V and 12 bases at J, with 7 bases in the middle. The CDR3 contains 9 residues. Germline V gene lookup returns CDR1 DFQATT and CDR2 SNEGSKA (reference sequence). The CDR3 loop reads CSAKGGQFF. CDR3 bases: TGCAGTGCTAAGGGAGGGCAGTTCTTC.

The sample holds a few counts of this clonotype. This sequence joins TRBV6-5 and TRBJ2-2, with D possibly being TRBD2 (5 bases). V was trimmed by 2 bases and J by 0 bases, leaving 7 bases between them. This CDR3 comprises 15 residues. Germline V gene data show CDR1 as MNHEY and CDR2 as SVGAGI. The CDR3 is CASSYSGSNTGELFF. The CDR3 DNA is TGTGCCAGCAGTTACAGCGGCTCGAACACCGGGGAGCTGTTTTTT.

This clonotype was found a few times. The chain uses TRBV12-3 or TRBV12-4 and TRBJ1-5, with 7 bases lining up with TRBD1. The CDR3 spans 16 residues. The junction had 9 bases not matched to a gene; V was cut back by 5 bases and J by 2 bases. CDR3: CASSLEGGRGNQPQHF. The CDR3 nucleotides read TGTGCCAGCAGTCTTGAAGGGGGCAGGGGCAATCAGCCCCAGCATTTT.

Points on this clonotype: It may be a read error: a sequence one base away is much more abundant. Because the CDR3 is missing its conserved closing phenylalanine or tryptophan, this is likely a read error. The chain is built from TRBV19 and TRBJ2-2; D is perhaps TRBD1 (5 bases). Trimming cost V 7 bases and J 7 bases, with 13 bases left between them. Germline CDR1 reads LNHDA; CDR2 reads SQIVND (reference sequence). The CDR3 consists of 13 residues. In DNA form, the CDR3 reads TGTGCCAGTACCAGGGTCTCCGGCGGGGAGCTGTTTTTA. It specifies CASTRVSGGELFL.

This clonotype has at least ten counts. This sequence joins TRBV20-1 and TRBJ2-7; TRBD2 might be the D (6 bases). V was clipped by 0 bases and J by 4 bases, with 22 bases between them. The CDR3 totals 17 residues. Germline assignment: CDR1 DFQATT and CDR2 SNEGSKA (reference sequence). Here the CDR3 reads CSARDLEVTRRGYEQYF. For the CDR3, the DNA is TGCAGTGCTAGAGATTTGGAGGTGACTAGGAGGGGATACGAGCAGTACTTC.

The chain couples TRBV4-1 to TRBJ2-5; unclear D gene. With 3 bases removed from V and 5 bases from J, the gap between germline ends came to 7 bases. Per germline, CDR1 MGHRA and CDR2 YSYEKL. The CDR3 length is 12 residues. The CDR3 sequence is CASSHSGETQYF. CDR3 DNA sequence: TGCGCCAGCAGCCACAGTGGGGAGACCCAGTACTTC.